This T cell receptor (beta chain) was observed in a study of PD-1 blockade in classical Hodgkin lymphoma. Study overall: Intravenous nivolumab at 3 mg/kg was given to patients every 2 weeks.

TCRdb keeps only in-frame clones here, not all; method: immunoSEQ multiplex PCR. Seen here are 30,000 to 35,000 clones, roughly 80% observed once, and the top ten hold about 31%. Whole-study findings and limits: At baseline, newly diagnosed patients reportedly showed less TCR diversity than healthy donors. The study found that TCR diversity rose significantly by C4D1 in CD4+ but not CD8+ cells. Undefined causes, possibly disease activity or prior therapy, underlie the repertoire differences.

Exposure to brentuximab vedotin varied, and each patient had relapsed following autologous stem cell transplantation. The CDR3 contains 15 residues. Looked up from germline, CDR1 is MGHDK and CDR2 is SYGVNS. With V trimmed by 4 bases and J by 1 base, 5 bases remained unmatched. Note on this clone: No antigen is known for it.

V gene TRBV25-1 combines with J gene TRBJ2-7; TRBD2 agrees at 9 bases. The TCR sequence derives from a human donor with classical Hodgkin lymphoma. This sample comprised peripheral blood mononuclear cells (PBMCs), obtained at baseline. CDR3 nucleotides: TGTGCCAGCAGTGTCAGCGGGGGGCTGTCCTACGAGCAGTACTTC. Translating gives CASSVSGGLSYEQYF.